This TCR beta chain originates from a study of long-term antiretroviral therapy in people with HIV. Study overall: The 2015 immediate-ART recommendation came about a decade after the earliest samples.

Runs used v3.0 of the immunoSEQ assay and were done at survey level. Some clones are missing from TCRdb's copy, which holds only in-frame ones; the method was immunoSEQ multiplex PCR. The sample includes 30,000 to 40,000 clones, 60% to 85% of them seen just once. This clone was detected a few times. Looked up from germline, CDR1 is MNHEY and CDR2 is SVGAGI. This CDR3 is 16 amino acids long. The V gene lost 2 bases and the J gene lost 0 bases, with 11 bases spanning the gap. This TCR was recovered from a woman between 50 and 59 years old with HIV. The genes are TRBV6-5 and TRBJ1-3; D call uncertain. The sample consisted of unsorted PBMCs, taken 3.1 years after starting antiretroviral therapy. The CDR3 loop reads CASSYGQLSSGNTIYF. The CDR3 DNA sequence: TGTGCCAGCAGTTACGGGCAACTGAGCTCTGGAAACACCATATATTTT.